This T cell receptor beta chain was profiled in a study of T cells in Graves' hyperthyroidism and ophthalmopathy (dated by TCRdb to the late 2010s). Turning to the overall study: Peripheral blood was collected at initial diagnosis, before any treatment. To identify TCR V-J signatures that set the groups apart, the researchers used a discovery cohort of approximately 98 patients, made up of around 42 with Graves' ophthalmopathy and about 60 with stable Graves' hyperthyroidism. Whether ophthalmopathy could be predicted prospectively was tested in an independent validation cohort made up of about 18 hyperthyroidism patients plus 17 patients who later progressed to ophthalmopathy. For training and testing, the 100 or so patients in the discovery cohort were randomly divided in a 7:3 ratio. The study also compared thyroid tissue and blood T-cell repertoires from more than 5 Graves' hyperthyroidism patients. Following sampling, methimazole starting at 30 mg daily was given to hyperthyroidism patients, and high-dose intravenous methylprednisolone was given to ophthalmopathy patients. The paper describes TCR Vbeta CDR3 sequencing of 135 peripheral blood samples, made up of roughly 45 ophthalmopathy patients, around 78 hyperthyroidism patients and 17 progressor patients.

The hyperthyroidism patients were between 18 and 65 years old and newly diagnosed, with a disease duration of less than 2 months. Any patient with an uncontrolled infection, another autoimmune disease, pregnancy or lactation was excluded. Clinical symptoms, serum thyroxine and TRAb, thyroid ultrasound, and orbital computed tomography formed the basis for the diagnoses. For progressor patients, blood was drawn at the first diagnosis of hyperthyroidism, before any ophthalmopathy symptoms had appeared. PBMCs were isolated from 7.5 to 10 ml of fresh peripheral blood by Ficoll-Paque density gradient centrifugation. Progressor patients were first diagnosed with Graves' hyperthyroidism and then developed ophthalmopathy during follow-up. Total RNA was extracted with Trizol reagent, and quality was checked on an Agilent 2100 Bioanalyzer. CDR3 length: 16 amino acids, cysteine to phenylalanine. Only the CDR3 portion is preserved as DNA: 48 bases, with reading frame beginning at the first base. According to the germline V gene (reference sequence), CDR1 reads DFQATT and CDR2 reads SNEGSKA. Unmatched junction bases come to 8, with V trimmed by 1 base and J by 2 bases.

The study at large found these results: A 13 V-J signature model separated ophthalmopathy from stable hyperthyroidism, with around 91% sensitivity and 81% to 83% specificity in cross-validation and 80%/75% in testing. In validation, the model predicted progression to ophthalmopathy with 60% to 71% sensitivity and 72% to 75% specificity, a median of about six months before onset. No statistical method was used to fix the sample size in advance, and group allocation was not hidden from the investigators. Most expanded thyroid clonotypes (frequency above 0.001) were also detected in blood, suggesting blood repertoires may reflect thyroid immune responses.

This clonotype was recorded a few times. Its recognized antigen is unknown. No quality values exist for individual bases; no much larger clone is one base distant. The TCR beta CDR3 regions were amplified from the RNA transcripts. The first round of RT-PCR for the TCR CDR3 was performed with the HTBI primer set and the Qiagen OneStep RT-PCR kit. Libraries were constructed in a second round of multiplex PCR, after which size selection and purification were carried out. Paired-end sequencing of the libraries was performed with 100 bp reads on an Illumina HiSeq2000. Turning to the authors' computational methods: Raw data were processed with SOAPnuke, discarding reads with adapters, uncalled bases, mean Phred below 15, or no exact constant-primer or identifier match. COPE v1.2.5 was used to merge the high-quality paired reads, and each unique nucleotide sequence was defined as a clonotype. MiTCR v1.1 was used to align clonotypes to the IMGT TRBV, TRBD and TRBJ reference segments. The analysis included only V-J combinations with a frequency above 0.0001, which together covered over 98% of the repertoires. A TCS score was defined as the ratio of F50 (clonal expansion) to E x V (chaos), with BLOSUM62-based TCRdist applied between CDR3 peptides within each V-J. Welch's t-statistics and random forest reduced several hundred V-J features to 13, which were used in a naive Bayes classifier (R e1071). TCRdb ran its own pipeline on the public reads, namely fastp trimming at Q25 and MiXCR clone calling, and kept in-frame beta chains. Each entry merges the rows of one CDR3 protein and shows their most common DNA and genes. The authors' filters were not applied to this entry. The sample data list under 350,000 distinct CDR3 sequences, and more than 10% of these were observed just once. The ten largest make up roughly 8.5% of the sample.

The sequence is built from TRBV20-1 and TRBJ2-7; the junction holds 10 bases that match TRBD1. Sequencing input: blood. This receptor was obtained from a woman in her 30s with Graves' hyperthyroidism that later progressed to Graves' ophthalmopathy. Here is the DNA: TGCAGTGCTAGAGCCAGCAGGACAGGGGGACCCTACGAGCAGTACTTC. Its protein product is CSARASRTGGPYEQYF.